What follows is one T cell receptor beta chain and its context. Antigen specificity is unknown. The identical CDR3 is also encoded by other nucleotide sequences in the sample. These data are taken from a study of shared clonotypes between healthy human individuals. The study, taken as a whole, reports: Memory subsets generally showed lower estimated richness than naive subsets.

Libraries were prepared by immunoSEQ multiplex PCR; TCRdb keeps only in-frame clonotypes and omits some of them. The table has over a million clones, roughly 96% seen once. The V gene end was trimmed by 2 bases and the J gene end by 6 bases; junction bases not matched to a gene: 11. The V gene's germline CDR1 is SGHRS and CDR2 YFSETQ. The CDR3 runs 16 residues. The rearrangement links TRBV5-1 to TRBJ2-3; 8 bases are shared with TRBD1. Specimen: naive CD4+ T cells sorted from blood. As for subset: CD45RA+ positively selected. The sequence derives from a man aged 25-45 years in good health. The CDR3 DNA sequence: TGCGCCAGCAGCTTAGGAGGTCAGGGGGCTTCGGATACGCAGTATTTT. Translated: CASSLGGQGASDTQYF.